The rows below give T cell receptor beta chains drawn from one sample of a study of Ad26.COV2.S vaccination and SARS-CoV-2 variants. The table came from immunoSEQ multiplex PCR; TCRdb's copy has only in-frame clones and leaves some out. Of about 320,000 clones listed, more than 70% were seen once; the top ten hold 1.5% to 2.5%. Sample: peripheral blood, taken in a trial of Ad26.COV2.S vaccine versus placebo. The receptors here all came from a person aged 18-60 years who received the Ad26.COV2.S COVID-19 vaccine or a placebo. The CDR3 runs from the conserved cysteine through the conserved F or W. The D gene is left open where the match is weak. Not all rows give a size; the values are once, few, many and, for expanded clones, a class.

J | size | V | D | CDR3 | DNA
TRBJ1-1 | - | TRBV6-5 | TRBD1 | CASRRDRGSTEAFF | TGTGCCAGCAGGCGGGACAGGGGGAGCACTGAAGCTTTCTTT
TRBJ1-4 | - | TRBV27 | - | CASSLVRSGATNEKLFF | TGTGCCAGCAGTTTGGTGAGGAGCGGGGCAACTAATGAAAAACTGTTTTTT
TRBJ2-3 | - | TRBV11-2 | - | CASSFLGVDTQYF | TGTGCCAGCAGCTTTCTAGGTGTAGATACGCAGTATTTT
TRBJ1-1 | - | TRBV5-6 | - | CASSWRGSDTEAFF | TGTGCCAGCAGCTGGAGGGGCTCGGACACTGAAGCTTTCTTT
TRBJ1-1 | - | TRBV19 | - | CASSIRGEDTEAFF | TGTGCCAGTAGTATACGGGGTGAGGACACTGAAGCTTTCTTT
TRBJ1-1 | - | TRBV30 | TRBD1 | CAWSAPDRGRHTEAFF | TGTGCCTGGAGCGCTCCGGACAGGGGAAGGCACACTGAAGCTTTCTTT
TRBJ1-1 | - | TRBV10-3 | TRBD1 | CAISYGQGDTEAFF | TGTGCCATCAGTTACGGACAGGGCGACACTGAAGCTTTCTTT
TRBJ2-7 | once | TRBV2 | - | CASSDEAPGQYF | TGTGCCAGCAGTGACGAGGCTCCCGGGCAGTACTTC
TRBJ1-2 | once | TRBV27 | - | CASSLTAKMIYGYTF | TGTGCCAGCAGTTTGACAGCTAAAATGATCTATGGCTACACCTTC
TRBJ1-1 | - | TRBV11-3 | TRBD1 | CASSSGQPNTEAFF | TGTGCCAGCAGCTCGGGACAGCCGAACACTGAAGCTTTCTTT
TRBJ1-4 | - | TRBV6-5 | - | CASRQAGAANEKLFF | TGTGCCAGCAGACAAGCGGGGGCGGCTAATGAAAAACTGTTTTTT
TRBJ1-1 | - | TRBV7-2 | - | CASSLGLRGSTEAFF | TGTGCCAGCAGCTTAGGCTTACGGGGTTCCACTGAAGCTTTCTTT
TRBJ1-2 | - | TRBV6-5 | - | CASSYSGAYTF | TGTGCCAGCAGTTACTCGGGGGCGTACACCTTC
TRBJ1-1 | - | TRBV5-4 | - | CASSLVGVGEAFF | TGTGCCAGCAGCTTGGTCGGGGTTGGTGAAGCTTTCTTT
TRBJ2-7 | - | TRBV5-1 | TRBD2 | CASSVPGTSVSEQYF | TGCGCCAGCAGCGTCCCCGGGACTAGCGTGAGCGAGCAGTACTTC
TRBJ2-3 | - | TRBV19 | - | CASRSGTKTDTQYF | TGTGCCAGTAGGTCAGGGACAAAGACAGATACGCAGTATTTT
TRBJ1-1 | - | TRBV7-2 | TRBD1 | CASSTRQGGTEAFF | TGTGCCAGCAGCACTCGACAGGGAGGAACTGAAGCTTTCTTT
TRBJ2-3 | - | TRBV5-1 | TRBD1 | CASSPVRGQSTDTQYF | TGCGCCAGCAGCCCAGTCCGGGGACAGAGCACAGATACGCAGTATTTT
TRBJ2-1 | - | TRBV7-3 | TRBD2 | CASSPWGGTDEQFF | TGTGCCAGCAGCCCCTGGGGGGGGACGGATGAGCAGTTCTTC
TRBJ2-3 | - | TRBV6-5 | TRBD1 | CASTARGRTDTQYF | TGTGCCAGCACCGCCAGGGGGCGGACAGATACGCAGTATTTT
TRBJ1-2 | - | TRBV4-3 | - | CASSQDPGNGYTF | TGCGCCAGCAGCCAAGATCCAGGGAATGGCTACACCTTC
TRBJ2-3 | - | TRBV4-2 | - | CASSQDFRGQVDTQYF | TGTGCCAGCAGCCAAGATTTCCGGGGGCAGGTAGATACGCAGTATTTT
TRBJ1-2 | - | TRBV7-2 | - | CASSPDALNYGYTF | TGTGCCAGCAGCCCAGACGCACTCAACTATGGCTACACCTTC
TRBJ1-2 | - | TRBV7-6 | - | CASSAKGTVKDTF | TGTGCCAGCAGCGCCAAAGGGACGGTGAAGGACACCTTC
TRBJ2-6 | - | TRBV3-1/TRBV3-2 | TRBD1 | CASSPQYETGTPGANVLTF | TGTGCCAGCAGCCCCCAATATGAGACAGGGACCCCTGGGGCCAACGTCCTGACTTTC
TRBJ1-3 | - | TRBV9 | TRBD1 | CASSVPPGQVGNTIYF | TGTGCCAGCAGCGTACCCCCAGGACAGGTTGGAAACACCATATATTTT
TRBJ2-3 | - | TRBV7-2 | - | CASSLASRQTTTDTQYF | TGTGCCAGCAGCTTAGCTTCGCGGCAAACAACCACAGATACGCAGTATTTT
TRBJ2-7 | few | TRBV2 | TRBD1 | CASRQGAGVYLDEQYF | TGTGCCAGCCGGCAGGGGGCTGGGGTGTACCTAGACGAGCAGTACTTC
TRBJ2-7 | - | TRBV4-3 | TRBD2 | CASSQGAGGPYEQYF | TGCGCCAGCAGCCAAGGAGCGGGGGGGCCCTACGAGCAGTACTTC
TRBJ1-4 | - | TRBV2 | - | CASRYRGVDEKLFF | TGTGCCAGCAGGTATCGGGGAGTGGATGAAAAACTGTTTTTT
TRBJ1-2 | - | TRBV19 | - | CASTPAPGTKGNYGYTF | TGTGCCAGTACTCCCGCCCCCGGGACAAAGGGGAACTATGGCTACACCTTC
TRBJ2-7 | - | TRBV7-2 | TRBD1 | CASSLRGGQTYEQYF | TGTGCCAGCAGCCTCCGTGGGGGACAGACCTACGAGCAGTACTTC
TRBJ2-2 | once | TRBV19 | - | CASTFLGGAAGELFF | TGTGCCAGTACCTTCCTAGGGGGGGCAGCCGGGGAGCTGTTTTTT
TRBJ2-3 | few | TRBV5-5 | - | CASNPHPGADTQYF | TGTGCCAGCAACCCCCATCCGGGGGCAGATACGCAGTATTTT
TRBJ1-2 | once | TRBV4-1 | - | CASSQGSQWDYGGYTF | TGCGCCAGCAGCCAAGGGTCCCAGTGGGACTACGGTGGCTACACCTTC
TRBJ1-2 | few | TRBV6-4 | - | CASSDSGGIDGYTF | TGTGCCAGCAGTGACTCGGGGGGGATCGATGGCTACACCTTC
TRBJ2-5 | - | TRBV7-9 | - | CASSLSNPGGETQYF | TGTGCCAGCAGCCTTAGCAACCCTGGGGGGGAGACCCAGTACTTC
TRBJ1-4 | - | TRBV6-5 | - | CASSRNEKLFF | TGTGCCAGCAGTCGAAATGAAAAACTGTTTTTT